This TCR beta chain was recovered during a study of T cell responses to AZD1222 COVID-19 vaccine. Points from the study as a whole: Clonal diversity was possibly underestimated; the donors were predominantly white British and more often female.

Sequencing was performed with immunoSEQ multiplex PCR; in TCRdb, only in-frame clones are kept and a portion is missing. The repertoire includes 90,000 to 150,000 clones, about 85% of them detected once, and 2% to 3% sits in the top ten. About this clone: The antigen is unknown.

Germline CDR1 reads SGHKS; CDR2 reads YYEKEE (reference sequence). The CDR3 is 17 residues long. Trimming took 0 bases from V and 2 from J, leaving 17 bases between them. The sample was peripheral blood, taken 28 days after the second AZD1222 dose. The sequence was obtained from an adult who received the AZD1222 COVID-19 vaccine. The chain links TRBV5-5 to TRBJ1-2; D is ambiguous. The CDR3 loop is CASSLETQTNLNYGYTF. DNA for the CDR3: TGTGCCAGCAGCTTGGAGACACAGACTAATTTAAACTATGGCTACACCTTC.